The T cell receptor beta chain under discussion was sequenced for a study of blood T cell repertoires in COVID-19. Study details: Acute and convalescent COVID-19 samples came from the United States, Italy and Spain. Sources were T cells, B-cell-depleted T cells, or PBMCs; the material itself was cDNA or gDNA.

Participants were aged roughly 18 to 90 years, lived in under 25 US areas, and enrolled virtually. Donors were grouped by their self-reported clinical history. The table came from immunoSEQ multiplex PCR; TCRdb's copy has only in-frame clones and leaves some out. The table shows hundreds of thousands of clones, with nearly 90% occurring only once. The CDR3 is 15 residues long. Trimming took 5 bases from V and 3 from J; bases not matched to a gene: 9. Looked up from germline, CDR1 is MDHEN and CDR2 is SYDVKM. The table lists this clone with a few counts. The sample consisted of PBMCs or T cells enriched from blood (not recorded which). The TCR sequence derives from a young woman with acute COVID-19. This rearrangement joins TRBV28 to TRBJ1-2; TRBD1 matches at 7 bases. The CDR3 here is CASSPGTAPHYGYTF. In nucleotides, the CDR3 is TGTGCCAGCAGTCCCGGGACAGCTCCTCACTATGGCTACACCTTC.